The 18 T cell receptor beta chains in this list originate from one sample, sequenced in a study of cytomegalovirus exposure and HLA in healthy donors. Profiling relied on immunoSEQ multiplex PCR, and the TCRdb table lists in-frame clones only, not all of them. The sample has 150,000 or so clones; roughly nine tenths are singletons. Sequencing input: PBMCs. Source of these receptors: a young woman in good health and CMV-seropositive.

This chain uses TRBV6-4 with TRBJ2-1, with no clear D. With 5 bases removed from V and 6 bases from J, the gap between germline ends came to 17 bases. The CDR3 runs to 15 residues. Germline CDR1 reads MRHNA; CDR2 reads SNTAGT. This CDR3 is CASSPRAYSSNEQFF. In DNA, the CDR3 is TGTGCCAGCAGTCCTCGAGCGTATAGTAGCAATGAGCAGTTCTTC.

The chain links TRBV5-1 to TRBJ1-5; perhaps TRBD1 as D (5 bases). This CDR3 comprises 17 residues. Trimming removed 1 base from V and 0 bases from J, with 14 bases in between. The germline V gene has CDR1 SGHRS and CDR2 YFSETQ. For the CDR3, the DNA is TGCGCCAGCAGCTTGATCGAACAGGCTAATAGCAATCAGCCCCAGCATTTT. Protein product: CASSLIEQANSNQPQHF.

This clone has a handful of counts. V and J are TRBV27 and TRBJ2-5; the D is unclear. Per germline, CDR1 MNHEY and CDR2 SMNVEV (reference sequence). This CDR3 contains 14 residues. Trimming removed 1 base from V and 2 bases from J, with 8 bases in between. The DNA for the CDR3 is TGTGCCAGCAGTTTATTTGGCAGACAAGAGACCCAGTACTTC. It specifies CASSLFGRQETQYF.

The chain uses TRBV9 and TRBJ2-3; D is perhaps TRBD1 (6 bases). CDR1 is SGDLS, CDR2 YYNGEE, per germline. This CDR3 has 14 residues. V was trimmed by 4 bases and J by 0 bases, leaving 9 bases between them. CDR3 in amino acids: CASSLGTSTDTQYF. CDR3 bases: TGTGCCAGCAGCCTCGGGACAAGCACAGATACGCAGTATTTT.

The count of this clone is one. The CDR3 loop is CASSFQRSSYEQYF. The CDR3 DNA reads TGTGCCAGCAGCTTCCAGCGGAGCTCCTACGAGCAGTACTTC. The V and J genes are TRBV7-2 and TRBJ2-7; possible D gene TRBD2, 5 bases. The CDR3 has 14 residues. Germline-derived CDR1 and CDR2 are SGHTA and FQGNSA. The V gene lost 3 bases and the J gene lost 0 bases, with 9 bases spanning the gap.

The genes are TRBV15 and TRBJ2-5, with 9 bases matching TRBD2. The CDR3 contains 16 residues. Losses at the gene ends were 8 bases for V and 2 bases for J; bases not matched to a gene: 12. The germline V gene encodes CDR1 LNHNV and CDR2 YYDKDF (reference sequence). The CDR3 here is CATSVGLAGPQETQYF. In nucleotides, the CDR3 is TGTGCCACCTCGGTCGGGCTAGCGGGACCGCAAGAGACCCAGTACTTC.

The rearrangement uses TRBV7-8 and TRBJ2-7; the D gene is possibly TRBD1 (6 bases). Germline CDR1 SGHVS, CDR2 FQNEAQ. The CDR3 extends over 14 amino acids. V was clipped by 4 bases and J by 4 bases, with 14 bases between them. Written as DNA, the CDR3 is TGTGCCAGCAGCTCCCGACAGGCACCTTACGAGCAGTACTTC. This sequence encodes CASSSRQAPYEQYF.

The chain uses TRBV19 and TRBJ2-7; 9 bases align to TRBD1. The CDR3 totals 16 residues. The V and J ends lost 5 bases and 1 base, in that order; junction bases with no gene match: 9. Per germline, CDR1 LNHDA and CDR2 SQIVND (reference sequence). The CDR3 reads CASSHLGTGSSYEQYF. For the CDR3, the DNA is TGTGCCAGTAGTCATCTTGGGACAGGGAGTTCCTACGAGCAGTACTTC.

CDR3 in amino acids: CAISDSSGSGYEQYF. CDR3 nucleotides: TGTGCCATCAGCGATTCTAGCGGGAGTGGGTACGAGCAGTACTTC. The J gene is TRBJ2-7, the V gene TRBV10-3; 10 nucleotides agree with TRBD2. V shed 6 bases, J shed 4 bases, and the junction held 9 bases outside the gene matches. This CDR3 contains 15 residues. The germline V gene has CDR1 ENHRY and CDR2 SYGVKD.

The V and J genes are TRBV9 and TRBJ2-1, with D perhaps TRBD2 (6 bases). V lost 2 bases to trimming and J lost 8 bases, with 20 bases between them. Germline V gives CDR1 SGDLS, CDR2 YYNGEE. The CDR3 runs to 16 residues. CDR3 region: CASSVGSGPPRYEQFF. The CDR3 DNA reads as TGTGCCAGCAGCGTTGGTAGCGGACCGCCTCGGTATGAGCAGTTCTTC.

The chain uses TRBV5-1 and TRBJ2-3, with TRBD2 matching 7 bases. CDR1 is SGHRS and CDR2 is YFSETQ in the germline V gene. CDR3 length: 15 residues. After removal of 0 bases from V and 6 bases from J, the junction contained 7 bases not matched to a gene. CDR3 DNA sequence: TGCGCCAGCAGCTTGGACGGGACTACGGGGGATACGCAGTATTTT. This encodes CASSLDGTTGDTQYF.

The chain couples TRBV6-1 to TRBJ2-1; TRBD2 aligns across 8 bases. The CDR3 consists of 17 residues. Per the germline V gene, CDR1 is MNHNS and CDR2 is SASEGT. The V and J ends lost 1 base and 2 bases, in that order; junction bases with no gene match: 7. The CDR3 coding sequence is TGTGCCAGCAGTGAAGAGATTGGGACTAGTACCTACAATGAGCAGTTCTTC. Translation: CASSEEIGTSTYNEQFF.

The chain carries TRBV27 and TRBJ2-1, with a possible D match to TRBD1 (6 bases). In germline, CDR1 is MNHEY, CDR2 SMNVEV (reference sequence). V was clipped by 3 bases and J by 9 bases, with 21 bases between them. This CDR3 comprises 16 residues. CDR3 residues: CASSFYSPQGSPEQFF. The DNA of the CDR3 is TGTGCCAGCAGTTTCTACTCCCCACAGGGCTCTCCTGAGCAGTTCTTC.

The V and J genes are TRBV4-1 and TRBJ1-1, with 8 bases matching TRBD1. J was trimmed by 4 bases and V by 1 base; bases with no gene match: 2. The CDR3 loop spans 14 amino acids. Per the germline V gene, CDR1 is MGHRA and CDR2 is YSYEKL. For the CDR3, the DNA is TGCGCCAGCAGCCAAGGGACAGGGCTCACTGAAGCTTTCTTT. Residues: CASSQGTGLTEAFF.

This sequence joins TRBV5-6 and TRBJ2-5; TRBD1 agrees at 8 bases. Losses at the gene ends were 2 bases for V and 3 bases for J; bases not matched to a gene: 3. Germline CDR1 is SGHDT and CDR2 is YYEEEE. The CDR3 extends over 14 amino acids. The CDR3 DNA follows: TGTGCCAGCAGCTTCCCACAGGGGGAAGAGACCCAGTACTTC. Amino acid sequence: CASSFPQGEETQYF.

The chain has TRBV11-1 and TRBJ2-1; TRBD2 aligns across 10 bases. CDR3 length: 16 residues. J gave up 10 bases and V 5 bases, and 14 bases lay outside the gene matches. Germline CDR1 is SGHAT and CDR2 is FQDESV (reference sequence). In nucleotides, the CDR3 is TGTGCCAGCAGCCTCCGACCTAGCGGGAGAGTAGGCGAGCAGTTCTTC. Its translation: CASSLRPSGRVGEQFF.

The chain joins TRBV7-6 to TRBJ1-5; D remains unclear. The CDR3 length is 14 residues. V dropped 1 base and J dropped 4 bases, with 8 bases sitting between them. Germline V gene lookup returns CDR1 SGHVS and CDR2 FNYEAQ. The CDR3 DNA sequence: TGTGCCAGCAGCTTAGTCCAGGATAATCAGCCCCAGCATTTT. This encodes CASSLVQDNQPQHF.

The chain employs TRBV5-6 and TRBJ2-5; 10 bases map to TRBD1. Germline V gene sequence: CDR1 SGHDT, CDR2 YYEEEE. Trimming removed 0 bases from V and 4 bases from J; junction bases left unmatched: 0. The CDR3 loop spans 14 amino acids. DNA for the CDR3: TGTGCCAGCAGCTTGGGGACAGGGGGAGAGACCCAGTACTTC. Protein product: CASSLGTGGETQYF.